The 15 T cell receptor beta chains below come from one sample, sequenced in a study of blood T cells in healthy people across ages. For the second PCR, which ran for 7 to 11 cycles, a sample-barcoded 5' primer and a J-beta primer mix were used. TCRdb processed the 5' RACE reads anew with MiXCR; each CDR3 protein has one entry. Among around 520,000 distinct CDR3 sequences, about 25% were seen once, and the ten largest hold approximately 3.7%. Another study also made use of these data, one on T cells of mothers and their children.

The specimen was blood. These receptors were taken from a boy aged 2 to 10 in good health.

The chain is built from TRBV4-3 and TRBJ2-4; 8 nucleotides agree with TRBD2. J gave up 1 base and V 1 base, and 6 bases lay outside the gene matches. CDR3 length: 17 amino acids. Germline assignment: CDR1 LGHNA and CDR2 YSLEER. The CDR3 spells CASSQGGLAQAKNIQYF. The CDR3 bases are TGCGCCAGCAGCCAAGGTGGACTAGCCCAGGCCAAAAACATTCAGTACTTC.

This clonotype was seen a few times. The chain links TRBV4-2 to TRBJ1-1; 8 nucleotides agree with TRBD1. Germline lookup yields CDR1 LGHNA and CDR2 YNFKEQ. CDR3 length: 14 residues. V was clipped by 4 bases and J by 11 bases; unmatched bases: 12. CDR3 DNA: TGTGCCAGCAGCCTTGTGACAGGACAGGGAACGGCTTTCTTT. Translating gives CASSLVTGQGTAFF.

In its sample, this clonotype was seen a few times. The CDR3 region has the DNA TGCGCCAGCAGCAATGACTACGAGCAGTACTTC. Translating it yields CASSNDYEQYF. The genes are TRBV5-1 and TRBJ2-7; D is undetermined. V dropped 4 bases and J dropped 3 bases, with 5 bases sitting between them. Germline-derived CDR1 and CDR2 are SGHRS and YFSETQ. The CDR3 totals 11 residues.

The gene calls are TRBV29-1 and TRBJ2-4; D tentatively fits TRBD1 or TRBD2 (5 bases each). This CDR3 region has 15 residues. V was shortened by 4 bases and J by 2 bases, with 15 bases between the two germline ends. CDR1 and CDR2 from the germline V gene are SQVTM and ANQGSEA. CDR3 amino acids: CSVGAGRWPKNIQYF. The CDR3 bases are TGCAGCGTTGGGGCAGGGAGATGGCCCAAAAACATTCAGTACTTC. Based on the CDR3 plus reference TRBV29-1 and TRBJ2-4, the full variable domain is SAVISQKPSRDICQRGTSLTIQCQVDSQVTMMFWYRQQPGQSLTLIATANQGSEATYESGFVIDKFPISRPNLTFSTLTVSNMSPEDSSIYLCSVGAGRWPKNIQYFGAGTRLSVL.

This chain uses TRBV20-1 with TRBJ2-5, with 11 bases fitting TRBD2. Germline CDR1 and CDR2: DFQATT and SNEGSKA (reference sequence). With V trimmed by 7 bases and J by 2 bases, 15 bases remained unmatched. CDR3 size: 17 residues. The CDR3 reads CSVQVTSGSFGQETQYF. CDR3 DNA: TGCAGTGTCCAAGTCACTAGCGGGAGCTTTGGGCAAGAGACCCAGTACTTC.

The table lists this clonotype with many counts. V gene TRBV4-2 combines with J gene TRBJ1-2; unclear D gene. Trimming stripped 3 bases from V and 5 bases from J, with 10 bases between. This CDR3 is built from 13 residues. CDR1 is LGHNA and CDR2 is YNFKEQ in the germline V gene. CDR3 region: CASSQGGSYGYTF. CDR3 nucleotide sequence: TGTGCCAGCAGCCAGGGAGGGAGTTATGGCTACACCTTC.

The V call is TRBV7-9, the J call TRBJ1-4, with 8 bases identical to TRBD1. The V segment lost 5 bases and the J segment 8 bases; nucleotides outside the gene matches: 10. The length of the CDR3 is 15 residues. Germline CDR1 is SEHNR and CDR2 is FQNEAQ (reference sequence). This CDR3 is CASSQTTGAREKLFF. DNA of the CDR3: TGTGCCAGCAGCCAGACGACAGGGGCTAGGGAAAAACTGTTTTTT.

Details on this clonotype: With a much larger clone just one base away, this may be a read error. The chain is built from TRBV6-2 or TRBV6-3 and TRBJ2-1; D remains ambiguous. Near its end, the DNA agrees better with TRBJ2-7, so the J call may be wrong. Germline CDR1 and CDR2: MNHEY and SVGEGT. The CDR3 covers 11 residues. CDR3 coding DNA: TGTGCCAGCAGTTATATGGGCGAGCAGTACTTC. Translation: CASSYMGEQYF.

The genes are TRBV5-5 and TRBJ2-7, with D unresolved. The germline V and J ends were trimmed by 3 bases and 6 bases, with 7 bases remaining between them. The CDR3 contains 11 residues. Germline V gives CDR1 SGHKS, CDR2 YYEKEE (reference sequence). The CDR3 region is CASSWVGEQYF. The CDR3 nucleotides are TGTGCCAGCAGCTGGGTCGGCGAGCAGTACTTC.

This clonotype was seen a few times. The gene calls are TRBV11-2 and TRBJ2-3; 10 nucleotides line up with TRBD2. Trimming at V came to 4 bases and at J to 4 bases, leaving 5 bases not matched to a gene. The germline V gene encodes CDR1 SGHAT and CDR2 FQNNGV. CDR3 length equals 15 residues. In DNA, the CDR3 is TGTGCCAGCAGCTCCGGGACTAGCGTACCAGATACGCAGTATTTT. This translates into CASSSGTSVPDTQYF.

The chain employs TRBV27 and TRBJ2-7; unclear D gene. CDR1 is MNHEY, CDR2 SMNVEV, per germline (reference sequence). Trimming pared 3 bases from V and 0 bases from J, leaving 6 bases between. The CDR3 extends over 13 amino acids. CDR3 nucleotides: TGTGCCAGCAGTTTCGCCACCTCCTACGAGCAGTACTTC. Translated: CASSFATSYEQYF.

This chain joins TRBV2 and TRBJ1-4; D is unclear. Germline CDR1 and CDR2: SNHLY and FYNNEI. The CDR3 loop spans 11 amino acids. Trimming left V 6 bases short and J 8 bases short, with 7 bases between. The CDR3 loop is CASREQEKLFF. DNA of the CDR3: TGTGCCAGCAGGGAACAAGAAAAACTGTTTTTT.

This clonotype occurred a few times. The chain has TRBV2 and TRBJ1-6, with 9 bases identical to TRBD1. The junction had 3 bases not matched to a gene; V was cut back by 3 bases and J by 9 bases. Germline V gene lookup returns CDR1 SNHLY and CDR2 FYNNEI. The CDR3 is 14 residues long. This CDR3 reads CASSEDRGGSPLHF. The CDR3, as DNA: TGTGCCAGCAGTGAGGACAGGGGAGGTTCACCCCTCCACTTT.

This clonotype occurred a few times. This chain uses TRBV10-3 with TRBJ1-6; a possible D gene is TRBD1 (6 bases). Looked up from germline, CDR1 is ENHRY and CDR2 is SYGVKD. V lost 5 bases and J lost 4, with 6 bases in between. The CDR3 has 13 residues. The CDR3 sequence is CAISTGYNSPLHF. CDR3 bases: TGTGCCATCAGTACAGGGTATAATTCACCCCTCCACTTT.

The V call is TRBV20-1, the J call TRBJ2-3; 8 positions match TRBD1. With 1 base clipped from V and 4 bases from J, the junction kept 19 bases outside the gene matches. CDR1 and CDR2 from the germline V gene are DFQATT and SNEGSKA (reference sequence). This CDR3 has 19 residues. For the CDR3, the DNA is TGCAGTGCTAGAGTGGGGGACAGGTCAGCAAGTGGGGCAGCAGATACGCAGTATTTT. It translates to CSARVGDRSASGAADTQYF.